The 24 T cell receptor beta chains below come from one sample, sequenced in a study of CD8 T cells in ankylosing spondylitis. Study-wide findings and caveats: There was a TCR beta motif, made of 7 or 8 highly homologous variants, that appeared characteristic of ankylosing spondylitis blood.

Their specific antigens are unknown. Via MiXCR, TCRdb re-called the 5' RACE reads, giving one row per CDR3 protein. The sample has around 130,000 distinct CDR3 sequences; roughly 15% are singletons. The specimen sequenced was blood, either unsorted or a sorted T cell fraction (not recorded which). The receptors derive from a male donor with ankylosing spondylitis.

This rearrangement joins TRBV27 to TRBJ1-6; a weak D match, TRBD1 (5 bases). Germline loops: CDR1 MNHEY, CDR2 SMNVEV (reference sequence). The germline V and J ends were trimmed by 6 bases and 1 base, with 7 bases remaining between them. This CDR3 contains 14 residues. In DNA form, the CDR3 reads TGTGCCAGCAGCGGGGCATCCTATAATTCACCCCTCCACTTT. Its translation is CASSGASYNSPLHF.

This clonotype came up a few times. The chain employs TRBV27 and TRBJ1-6; TRBD1 might be the D (5 bases). This CDR3 is built from 14 residues. Trimming removed 7 bases at V and 2 bases at J, with 9 bases between. Germline V gene lookup returns CDR1 MNHEY and CDR2 SMNVEV (reference sequence). This CDR3 reads CASTGGTYNSPLHF. The CDR3 bases are TGTGCCAGCACTGGGGGAACCTATAATTCACCCCTCCACTTT.

V usage is TRBV4-3 and J usage is TRBJ1-6; the D gene is possibly TRBD1 (5 bases). The CDR3 totals 19 residues. Between the trimmed V and J ends, which lost 0 bases and 0 bases, there was a span of 15 bases. Germline V lookup: CDR1 LGHNA, CDR2 YSLEER. CDR3 residues: CASSQEAGTLSSYNSPLHF. In nucleotides, the CDR3 is TGCGCCAGCAGCCAAGAGGCCGGGACTCTGAGCTCCTATAATTCACCCCTCCACTTT.

DNA for the CDR3: TGTGCCAGCTCATTCCTAGCGGGAGCCTACAATGAGCAGTTCTTC. Translating it yields CASSFLAGAYNEQFF. The chain employs TRBV6-4 and TRBJ2-1; 10 bases map to TRBD2. Germline CDR1 and CDR2: MRHNA and SNTAGT. The junction had 6 bases not matched to a gene; V was cut back by 8 bases and J by 2 bases. This CDR3 is built from 15 residues.

The chain recombines TRBV5-1 with TRBJ1-1; TRBD1 matches at 7 bases. CDR3 length: 13 amino acids. V shed 4 bases, J shed 7 bases, and the junction held 7 bases outside the gene matches. CDR1 SGHRS and CDR2 YFSETQ come from the germline V gene. CDR3 DNA sequence: TGCGCCAGCAGCCAGACAGGGACGGTTGAAGCTTTCTTT. Protein: CASSQTGTVEAFF.

This clonotype was seen only a few times. V is TRBV7-9 and J is TRBJ2-1, with TRBD2 identical over 11 bases. J gave up 5 bases and V 4 bases, and 10 bases lay outside the gene matches. The CDR3 is made up of 17 amino acids. Germline CDR1 SEHNR, CDR2 FQNEAQ (reference sequence). CDR3: CASSSPYGTSGNNEQFF. Here the CDR3 DNA reads TGTGCCAGCAGCTCCCCTTACGGGACTAGCGGAAACAATGAGCAGTTCTTC. Looking up the rest from reference TRBV7-9 and TRBJ2-1 gives the full variable domain: DTGVSQNPRHKITKRGQNVTFRCDPISEHNRLYWYRQTLGQGPEFLTYFQNEAQLEKSRLLSDRFSAERPKGSFSTLEIQRTEQGDSAMYLCASSSPYGTSGNNEQFFGPGTRLTVL.

This clonotype was observed a few times. As DNA, the CDR3 is TGTGCCAGCAGCGTAGCTGGGTTTCGGTGGGAGACCCAGTACTTC. It translates to CASSVAGFRWETQYF. This sequence joins TRBV9 and TRBJ2-5; D gene unclear. Germline CDR1 is SGDLS and CDR2 is YYNGEE. Trimming left V 0 bases short and J 5 bases short, with 14 bases between. The CDR3 consists of 15 residues.

The CDR3 protein is CASSQGLALSTDTQYF. The CDR3 DNA reads as TGTGCCAGCAGCCAGGGACTAGCGCTTAGCACAGATACGCAGTATTTT. The rearrangement uses TRBV3-1 and TRBJ2-3; 10 positions match TRBD2. Trimming took 3 bases from V and 0 from J; bases not matched to a gene: 3. Germline assignment: CDR1 LGHDT and CDR2 YNNKEL (reference sequence). CDR3 length: 16 residues.

The J gene is TRBJ2-3, the V gene TRBV13; TRBD2 matches at 11 bases. The CDR3 has 15 amino acids. V dropped 2 bases and J dropped 9; count of bases not matched to a gene: 7. Germline V gene sequence: CDR1 PRHDT, CDR2 FYEKMQ (reference sequence). CDR3 sequence (DNA): TGTGCCAGCAGCTTACTTGGGCTAGCGGGAGGAACGCAGTATTTT. Amino acids: CASSLLGLAGGTQYF.

This clonotype was picked up one time. This sequence joins TRBV20-1 and TRBJ2-7; D possibly corresponds to TRBD2 (6 bases). The CDR3 is 13 residues long. Per germline, CDR1 DFQATT and CDR2 SNEGSKA (reference sequence). V lost 4 bases and J 3 bases, leaving 13 bases between the germline ends. CDR3: CSAIVGDFYEQYF. The CDR3 bases are TGCAGTGCTATCGTCGGGGACTTCTACGAGCAGTACTTC.

This chain uses TRBV28 with TRBJ2-1; 11 bases map to TRBD2. Germline lookup yields CDR1 MDHEN and CDR2 SYDVKM. Trimming at V came to 5 bases and at J to 10 bases, leaving 7 bases not matched to a gene. The CDR3 has 14 amino acids. This chain's CDR3 is CASSLSGRAWEQFF. The CDR3 nucleotides read TGTGCCAGCAGTCTTAGCGGGAGGGCATGGGAGCAGTTCTTC.

The chain joins TRBV5-6 to TRBJ1-1; 9 bases fit TRBD1. Germline V gene sequence: CDR1 SGHDT, CDR2 YYEEEE. V trimming: 1 base; J trimming: 2 bases; junction bases outside the gene matches: 6. The CDR3 is made up of 16 amino acids. The chain's CDR3 is CASSLSPDRGNTEAFF. The CDR3 nucleotides read TGTGCCAGCAGCTTGTCCCCGGACAGGGGAAACACTGAAGCTTTCTTT.

This chain links TRBV12-3 or TRBV12-4 with TRBJ2-1; D is tentatively TRBD1 or TRBD2 (5 bases each). V lost 3 bases, J lost 8 bases, and 14 bases lay in between. This CDR3 has 14 residues. The DNA for the CDR3 is TGTGCCAGCAGTTTCGGGCCCCGAGGGGATGAGCAGTTCTTC. Protein: CASSFGPRGDEQFF.

The V call is TRBV6-2 or TRBV6-3, the J call TRBJ2-1; 7 bases map to TRBD2. Germline CDR1 MNHEY, CDR2 SVGEGT. Trimming at V came to 5 bases and at J to 5 bases, leaving 12 bases not matched to a gene. The CDR3 extends over 16 amino acids. CDR3 DNA sequence: TGTGCCAGCAGTAGATATAATGGGACTATAGACAATGAGCAGTTCTTC. It is translated as CASSRYNGTIDNEQFF.

The V call is TRBV12-3 or TRBV12-4, the J call TRBJ2-1; the D gene is possibly TRBD2 (6 bases). The CDR3 contains 13 residues. V gave up 5 bases and J gave up 6 bases, with 11 bases separating them. CDR3: CASSPGTGNEQFF. CDR3 coding DNA: TGTGCCAGCAGTCCCGGGACTGGCAATGAGCAGTTCTTC.

The gene calls are TRBV15 and TRBJ2-5; 8 bases are a match to TRBD2. V dropped 5 bases and J dropped 4; count of bases not matched to a gene: 9. Germline CDR1 reads LNHNV; CDR2 reads YYDKDF (reference sequence). The length of the CDR3 is 15 residues. The CDR3 nucleotides are TGTGCCACCAGCTCAGCGGACGGGAGGGGAGAGACCCAGTACTTC. As protein: CATSSADGRGETQYF.

This sequence joins TRBV6-2 or TRBV6-3 and TRBJ2-1; no clear D. Per the germline V gene, CDR1 is MNHEY and CDR2 is SVGEGT. V gave up 6 bases and J gave up 7 bases, with 13 bases separating them. CDR3 length equals 13 residues. CDR3 region: CASRTQFPNEQFF. The CDR3 region has the DNA TGTGCCAGCAGGACCCAATTTCCTAATGAGCAGTTCTTC.

This sequence joins TRBV7-3 and TRBJ2-1; perhaps TRBD2 as D (7 bases). The germline V gene encodes CDR1 SGHTA and CDR2 FQGTGA. V shed 1 base and J shed 0 bases, with 19 bases lying between them. The CDR3 has 19 residues. The CDR3 is CASSLRGGAAISSYNEQFF. DNA for the CDR3: TGTGCCAGCAGCTTAAGGGGGGGGGCGGCCATAAGCTCCTACAATGAGCAGTTCTTC.

This clonotype was observed many times. As DNA, the CDR3 is TGCGCCAGCAGCGTAGTTTTGGTTTACGAGCAGTACTTC. This gives the protein CASSVVLVYEQYF. The rearrangement links TRBV4-3 to TRBJ2-7; D remains unclear. The germline V and J ends were trimmed by 5 bases and 4 bases, with 12 bases remaining between them. The CDR3 is 13 residues long. The germline V gene has CDR1 LGHNA and CDR2 YSLEER.

The chain joins TRBV9 to TRBJ2-7, with D perhaps assigned TRBD1 or TRBD2 (6 bases each). V lost 0 bases to trimming and J lost 5 bases, with 12 bases between them. The CDR3 length is 14 residues. Germline V gives CDR1 SGDLS, CDR2 YYNGEE. The CDR3 region is CASSVGGGKDEQYF. For the CDR3, the DNA is TGTGCCAGCAGCGTAGGAGGGGGGAAGGACGAGCAGTACTTC.

This clonotype has only a few counts. The V gene is TRBV11-2, the J gene TRBJ2-1; D unresolved. V lost 1 base and J 7 bases, leaving 17 bases between the germline ends. Germline CDR1 and CDR2: SGHAT and FQNNGV. The CDR3 length is 16 residues. The CDR3 is CASSLVSGPSTNEQFF. CDR3 coding DNA: TGTGCCAGCAGCTTAGTGTCTGGACCAAGTACAAATGAGCAGTTCTTC.

This chain joins TRBV24-1 and TRBJ2-1; D tentatively fits TRBD1 or TRBD2 (5 bases each). The length of the CDR3 is 14 residues. The V and J ends lost 0 bases and 9 bases respectively, with 11 bases between them. Looked up from germline, CDR1 is KGHDR and CDR2 is SFDVKD. In nucleotides, the CDR3 is TGTGCCACCAGTGATTTGCGGGGCAATGGTGAGCAGTTCTTC. Encoded protein: CATSDLRGNGEQFF.

This clonotype was seen only a few times. This rearrangement joins TRBV29-1 to TRBJ2-5, with D perhaps TRBD2 (5 bases). The CDR3 spans 14 residues. Per the germline V gene, CDR1 is SQVTM and CDR2 is ANQGSEA. Trimming removed 4 bases at V and 4 bases at J, with 16 bases between. Here the CDR3 reads CSVGSPASRETQYF. CDR3 coding DNA: TGCAGCGTTGGGTCGCCCGCTAGCCGAGAGACCCAGTACTTC. Looking up the rest from reference TRBV29-1 and TRBJ2-5 gives the full variable domain: SAVISQKPSRDICQRGTSLTIQCQVDSQVTMMFWYRQQPGQSLTLIATANQGSEATYESGFVIDKFPISRPNLTFSTLTVSNMSPEDSSIYLCSVGSPASRETQYFGPGTRLLVL.

The chain has TRBV7-2 and TRBJ2-2, with D perhaps assigned TRBD1 or TRBD2 (6 bases each). The V gene lost 3 bases and the J gene lost 4 bases, with 18 bases spanning the gap. The V gene's germline CDR1 is SGHTA and CDR2 FQGNSA. The CDR3 is 17 amino acids. The CDR3 sequence is CASSFLFPGAGTGELFF. The CDR3 DNA follows: TGTGCCAGCAGCTTTCTATTCCCGGGGGCGGGCACCGGGGAGCTGTTTTTT.